The 20 T cell receptor beta chains listed next were all sequenced from one sample in a study of T cell repertoires in cytomegalovirus infection. The antigens of these receptors remain unknown. TCRdb recomputed calls from the reads with MiXCR, one row per CDR3 protein. The sample lists 300,000 to 400,000 distinct CDR3 sequences; about 29% were seen once. The sequenced sample was cultured PBMCs, obtained from culture after CMV antigen stimulation. Every receptor here comes from a human donor in good health (CMV status not recorded). Some clones in this sample may be carry-over from other donors' samples.

This CDR3 reads CASWARRNYGYTF. In DNA, the CDR3 is TGTGCCAGCTGGGCCCGCAGAAACTATGGCTACACCTTC. The rearrangement links TRBV6-1 to TRBJ1-2; D unresolved. V lost 8 bases to trimming and J lost 2 bases, with 12 bases between them. CDR1 is MNHNS, CDR2 SASEGT, per germline. This CDR3 is built from 13 residues.

The V call is TRBV27, the J call TRBJ1-2, with D tentatively TRBD1 (5 bases). Trimming removed 0 bases from V and 2 bases from J, with 13 bases in between. The CDR3 runs to 16 residues. Germline-derived CDR1 and CDR2 are MNHEY and SMNVEV (reference sequence). Here the CDR3 DNA reads TGTGCCAGCAGTTTATCGACGGGGGGGATCAACTATGGCTACACCTTC. Amino acid sequence: CASSLSTGGINYGYTF.

The genes are TRBV28 and TRBJ2-7; TRBD1 or TRBD2 may be the D gene (5 bases each). CDR3 length: 13 residues. Trimming left V 5 bases short and J 3 bases short, with 11 bases between. Germline-derived CDR1 and CDR2 are MDHEN and SYDVKM. CDR3 in DNA: TGTGCCAGCAGTCGGGGACCGAGCTACGAGCAGTACTTC. Translated: CASSRGPSYEQYF.

This clonotype was counted only a few times. The V and J genes are TRBV20-1 and TRBJ1-5; the D gene is possibly TRBD1 (6 bases). Between the trimmed V and J ends, which lost 1 base and 2 bases, there was a span of 24 bases. The germline CDR1 and CDR2 sequences are DFQATT and SNEGSKA (reference sequence). The CDR3 runs 19 residues. In DNA form, the CDR3 reads TGCAGTGCTAGAGTCCCCTCGGGGGGGCGAAGAATTGGCAATCAGCCCCAGCATTTT. Protein sequence: CSARVPSGGRRIGNQPQHF.

The table lists this clonotype with many counts. The CDR3: CASSQETQYF. The CDR3 DNA reads as TGTGCCAGCAGCCAAGAGACCCAGTACTTC. The chain links TRBV7-9 to TRBJ2-5, with D unresolved. CDR1 and CDR2 from the germline V gene are SEHNR and FQNEAQ (reference sequence). V was cut by 5 bases and J by 2 bases, with 0 bases left in between. The CDR3 is made up of 10 amino acids.

The rearrangement uses TRBV7-9 and TRBJ1-1, with D perhaps TRBD1 (6 bases). V was shortened by 4 bases and J by 1 base, with 13 bases between the two germline ends. The CDR3 runs to 15 residues. CDR1 SEHNR and CDR2 FQNEAQ come from the germline V gene (reference sequence). The DNA for the CDR3 is TGTGCCAGCAGCTCCAGGGGTGCGGGGAACACTGAAGCTTTCTTT. Translated: CASSSRGAGNTEAFF. The full variable domain, with the rest looked up from reference TRBV7-9 and TRBJ1-1, is DTGVSQNPRHKITKRGQNVTFRCDPISEHNRLYWYRQTLGQGPEFLTYFQNEAQLEKSRLLSDRFSAERPKGSFSTLEIQRTEQGDSAMYLCASSSRGAGNTEAFFGQGTRLTVV.

The chain joins TRBV11-2 to TRBJ1-5; TRBD1 aligns across 9 bases. The CDR3 extends over 15 amino acids. Germline CDR1 reads SGHAT; CDR2 reads FQNNGV. Trimming cost V 3 bases and J 6 bases; bases outside gene matches: 6. CDR3: CASSFGQGNGQPQHF. DNA for the CDR3: TGTGCCAGCAGCTTCGGACAGGGGAACGGTCAGCCCCAGCATTTT.

A few counts support this clonotype. The rearrangement joins TRBV28 to TRBJ2-5; a possible D gene is TRBD1 (6 bases). The CDR3 length is 17 residues. V was pared by 6 bases and J by 1 base, with 21 bases between. CDR1 MDHEN and CDR2 SYDVKM come from the germline V gene. CDR3 DNA sequence: TGTGCCAGCAGGAAATTCCCCCGACAGGACTCCCAAGAGACCCAGTACTTC. Its protein is CASRKFPRQDSQETQYF.

In its sample, this clonotype was seen many times. The chain couples TRBV5-8 to TRBJ2-7; TRBD1 might be the D (6 bases). Between the trimmed V and J ends, which lost 2 bases and 1 base, there was a span of 13 bases. This CDR3 spans 15 amino acids. Germline-derived CDR1 and CDR2 are SGHTS and YDEGEE. CDR3 in amino acids: CASSLGQGLSYEQYF. The CDR3 DNA reads TGTGCCAGCAGCTTAGGCCAGGGGTTATCCTACGAGCAGTACTTC.

This chain connects TRBV30 to TRBJ2-1, with 11 nucleotides matching TRBD2. From germline, CDR1 is GTSNPN and CDR2 SVGIG (reference sequence). This CDR3 is built from 13 residues. The V segment lost 4 bases and the J segment 7 bases; nucleotides outside the gene matches: 3. CDR3 sequence: CAWNLAGGNEQFF. The CDR3 DNA is TGTGCCTGGAATCTAGCGGGGGGAAATGAGCAGTTCTTC.

The chain links TRBV6-8 to TRBJ2-7; a possible D gene is TRBD2 (6 bases). The CDR3 is 16 amino acids. Trimming shortened V by 5 bases and J by 4 bases, and 21 bases separated the two germline ends. Germline CDR1 reads MNHGY; CDR2 reads SAAAGT. The CDR3 DNA sequence: TGTGCCAGCAGTCAATTAGGGGAGGAGGGGATATACGAGCAGTACTTC. Translating it yields CASSQLGEEGIYEQYF.

The V call is TRBV10-3, the J call TRBJ2-7; 8 positions match TRBD2. This CDR3 has 13 amino acids. Germline lookup yields CDR1 ENHRY and CDR2 SYGVKD. V shed 6 bases and J 5 bases; nucleotides not matched to a gene: 6. The CDR3 sequence: CAISAGGVDEQYF. CDR3 coding DNA: TGTGCCATCAGCGCCGGGGGGGTGGACGAGCAGTACTTC.

This clonotype is classed as medium-sized. V usage is TRBV4-2 and J usage is TRBJ1-1; D call uncertain. CDR1 and CDR2 from the germline V gene are LGHNA and YNFKEQ. The CDR3 runs 13 residues. Trimming removed 0 bases from V and 11 bases from J, with 13 bases in between. This chain's CDR3 is CASSQDKWEVAFF. Written as DNA, the CDR3 is TGTGCCAGCAGCCAAGACAAGTGGGAAGTGGCTTTCTTT.

The gene calls are TRBV7-8 and TRBJ2-1, with TRBD2 matching 9 bases. CDR3 length equals 17 residues. The V segment lost 2 bases and the J segment 2 bases; nucleotides outside the gene matches: 7. Per germline, CDR1 SGHVS and CDR2 FQNEAQ. CDR3 DNA sequence: TGTGCCAGCAGCTTATATTCTAGCGGGGTGACCTACAATGAGCAGTTCTTC. The encoded protein is CASSLYSSGVTYNEQFF. Complete variable domain (other parts from reference TRBV7-8 and TRBJ2-1): GAGVSQSPRYKVAKRGQDVALRCDPISGHVSLFWYQQALGQGPEFLTYFQNEAQLDKSGLPSDRFFAERPEGSVSTLKIQRTQQEDSAVYLCASSLYSSGVTYNEQFFGPGTRLTVL.

A few counts support this clonotype. The V gene is TRBV7-8, the J gene TRBJ2-7, with D perhaps matching TRBD1 (6 bases). The CDR3 is 19 residues long. Trimming shortened V by 4 bases and J by 7 bases, and 32 bases separated the two germline ends. Per germline, CDR1 SGHVS and CDR2 FQNEAQ. Written as DNA, the CDR3 is TGTGCCAGCAGCTCAGAGGGTACGGGACACCACACGAGGACGGGAGAGCAGTACTTC. It is translated as CASSSEGTGHHTRTGEQYF.

To note about this clonotype: A read error is likely, as this CDR3 ends without the conserved phenylalanine or tryptophan. J is TRBJ1-1 and V is TRBV7-2, with TRBD1 as a possible D gene (6 bases). There are 13 residues in the CDR3. V gave up 6 bases and J gave up 1 base, with 9 bases separating them. Germline CDR1 reads SGHTA; CDR2 reads FQGNSA. The CDR3 DNA follows: TGTGCCAGCAGACTGGACAGGAACACTGAAGCTTTCTAT. The encoded protein is CASRLDRNTEAFY.

The J gene is TRBJ2-6, the V gene TRBV4-1; D gene uncertain. V was cut by 0 bases and J by 0 bases, with 15 bases left in between. Germline-derived CDR1 and CDR2 are MGHRA and YSYEKL. The CDR3 runs 19 residues. CDR3 DNA: TGCGCCAGCAGCCAAGATTTCTTTTTCAGCGACTCTGGGGCCAACGTCCTGACTTTC. It encodes CASSQDFFFSDSGANVLTF.

This rearrangement joins TRBV7-6 to TRBJ1-1; D unclear. V was pared by 5 bases and J by 1 base, with 5 bases between. This CDR3 spans 12 amino acids. Germline V gene sequence: CDR1 SGHVS, CDR2 FNYEAQ. CDR3 residues: CASSASNTEAFF. The CDR3 DNA is TGTGCCAGCAGCGCTTCGAACACTGAAGCTTTCTTT.

This clonotype was recorded many times. The chain links TRBV7-2 to TRBJ2-7; maybe TRBD1 (5 bases). This CDR3 is 13 amino acids long. V was pared by 2 bases and J by 7 bases, with 12 bases between. The V gene's germline CDR1 is SGHTA and CDR2 FQGNSA. The CDR3 loop is CASSLNSKGEQYF. CDR3 in DNA: TGTGCCAGCAGCTTAAATAGTAAGGGGGAGCAGTACTTC.

This clonotype was detected a few times. The V and J genes are TRBV5-1 and TRBJ2-7; TRBD2 is a possible D gene (5 bases). Germline V gives CDR1 SGHRS, CDR2 YFSETQ. This CDR3 contains 13 residues. V lost 2 bases and J 6 bases, leaving 12 bases between the germline ends. For the CDR3, the DNA is TGCGCCAGCAGCTTCGAAGGAGGTGGCGAGCAGTACTTC. Its protein is CASSFEGGGEQYF. Full variable domain (rest looked up from reference TRBV5-1 and TRBJ2-7): KAGVTQTPRYLIKTRGQQVTLSCSPISGHRSVSWYQQTPGQGLQFLFEYFSETQRNKGNFPGRFSGRQFSNSRSEMNVSTLELGDSALYLCASSFEGGGEQYFGPGTRLTVT.